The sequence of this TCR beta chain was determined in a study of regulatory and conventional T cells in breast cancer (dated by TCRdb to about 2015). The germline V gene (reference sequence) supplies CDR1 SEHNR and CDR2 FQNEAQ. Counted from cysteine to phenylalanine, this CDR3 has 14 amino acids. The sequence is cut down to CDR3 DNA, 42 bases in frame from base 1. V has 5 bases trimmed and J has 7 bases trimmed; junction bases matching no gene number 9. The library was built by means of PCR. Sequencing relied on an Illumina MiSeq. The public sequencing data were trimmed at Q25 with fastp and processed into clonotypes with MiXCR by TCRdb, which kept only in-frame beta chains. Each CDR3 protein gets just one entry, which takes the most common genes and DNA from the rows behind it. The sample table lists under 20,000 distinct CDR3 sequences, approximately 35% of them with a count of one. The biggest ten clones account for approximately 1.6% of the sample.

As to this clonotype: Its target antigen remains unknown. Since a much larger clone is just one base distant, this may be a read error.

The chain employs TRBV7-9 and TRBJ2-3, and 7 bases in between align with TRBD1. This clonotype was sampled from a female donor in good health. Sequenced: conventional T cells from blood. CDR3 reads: CASSPDRATNTQYF. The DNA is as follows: TGTGCCAGCAGCCCCGACAGGGCGACAAATACGCAGTATTTT.